One sample yielded the 6 T cell receptor beta chains listed below, sequenced in a study of B cell selection in AIRE deficiency. Sorting defined conventional CD4 T cells as CD4+CD127+. Clones were sequenced by immunoSEQ multiplex PCR, and TCRdb holds only the in-frame ones, with some missing. The sample consists of some 20,000 clones, roughly 97% of them appearing once. Material: conventional CD4+ T cells sorted from PBMCs. Receptor source: a human donor with AIRE deficiency.

This rearrangement joins TRBV12-5 to TRBJ2-5, with TRBD1 identical over 10 bases. Looked up from germline, CDR1 is LGHNT and CDR2 is FRNRAP. This CDR3 is built from 15 residues. With V trimmed by 7 bases and J by 2 bases, 7 bases remained unmatched. This CDR3 reads CASDSRDRGQETQYF. The CDR3 DNA reads as TGTGCTAGTGATAGTAGGGACAGGGGTCAAGAGACCCAGTACTTC.

The rearrangement joins TRBV28 to TRBJ2-7; TRBD2 matches at 7 bases. J was trimmed by 6 bases and V by 3 bases; bases with no gene match: 5. The CDR3 is 13 amino acids. Germline lookup yields CDR1 MDHEN and CDR2 SYDVKM. CDR3 region: CASSLGGRGEQYF. In DNA form, the CDR3 reads TGTGCCAGCAGTTTGGGCGGGAGAGGCGAGCAGTACTTC.

The chain couples TRBV7-2 to TRBJ2-7; 11 bases map to TRBD2. This CDR3 region has 16 residues. Germline V CDR1 and CDR2: SGHTA, FQGNSA. V gave up 5 bases and J gave up 3 bases; unmatched junction bases: 9. In DNA form, the CDR3 reads TGTGCCAGCAGCCCACAAGCCGGGACTAGCGGCTACGAGCAGTACTTC. This gives the protein CASSPQAGTSGYEQYF.

CDR3 bases: TGTGCCAGCAGTCCAACCCCCCTGGCAGGACAGTACTTC. Encoded protein: CASSPTPLAGQYF. V and J are TRBV28 and TRBJ2-7, with D uncertain. Germline V gene lookup returns CDR1 MDHEN and CDR2 SYDVKM. The CDR3 has 13 amino acids. Trimming pared 5 bases from V and 10 bases from J, leaving 18 bases between.

The rearrangement links TRBV30 to TRBJ2-2; 9 bases fit TRBD2. V was pared by 4 bases and J by 7 bases, with 10 bases of the junction left unmatched. The CDR3 sequence is 15 residues long. Germline V gene lookup returns CDR1 GTSNPN and CDR2 SVGIG (reference sequence). CDR3 sequence: CAWTLRTSAHGELFF. CDR3 DNA: TGTGCCTGGACACTAAGGACTAGCGCGCACGGGGAGCTGTTTTTT.

The V gene is TRBV4-1, the J gene TRBJ2-7; D might be TRBD1 (6 bases). In germline, CDR1 is MGHRA, CDR2 YSYEKL. Trimming pared 0 bases from V and 7 bases from J, leaving 16 bases between. There are 15 residues in the CDR3. CDR3 amino acids: CASSQEGTPGWEQYF. The CDR3 DNA reads TGCGCCAGCAGCCAAGAAGGGACACCCGGCTGGGAGCAGTACTTC.